The rows below give T cell receptor beta chains drawn from one sample of a study of OX40 agonist ivuxolimab in advanced cancers. Data came from immunoSEQ multiplex PCR; TCRdb stores just in-frame clones and leaves some out. This table holds about 100,000 clones, just under 90% found once. The sample here was CD4+ or CD8+ T cells sorted from blood, taken in a trial of the OX40 agonist ivuxolimab. These TCRs come from an adult with an advanced solid tumor such as melanoma, head and neck, liver or kidney cancer. CDR3s include the opening cysteine and the closing phenylalanine or tryptophan. Fields, in order: J gene, V gene, clone size, D gene, CDR3 protein, CDR3 DNA. D genes are given only for firm matches. Size is stated for part of the rows, as once, few or many counts, or as a class when the clone is expanded.

>TRBJ2-5|TRBV19|.|.
CASTSNEGVGETQYF
TGTGCCAGTACCAGTAATGAGGGGGTAGGAGAGACCCAGTACTTC
>TRBJ2-5|TRBV29-1|.|TRBD1
CSVDQGAGETQYF
TGCAGCGTTGACCAGGGGGCCGGAGAGACCCAGTACTTC
>TRBJ1-4|TRBV9|.|TRBD1
CASSETGSNEKLFF
TGTGCCAGCAGCGAGACAGGGTCTAATGAAAAACTGTTTTTT
>TRBJ2-1|TRBV2|.|.
CASSSGLSNEQFF
TGTGCCAGCAGTAGCGGCCTATCCAATGAGCAGTTCTTC
>TRBJ1-1|TRBV18|.|TRBD1
CASSPRQGEGTEAFF
TGTGCCAGCTCACCTCGACAGGGGGAAGGCACTGAAGCTTTCTTT
>TRBJ2-7|TRBV11-2|.|TRBD2
CASSRAGGLSYEQYF
TGTGCCAGCAGTCGAGCGGGGGGCCTTTCCTACGAGCAGTACTTC
>TRBJ2-1|TRBV6-1|.|TRBD2
CASGSGSNVEQFF
TGTGCCAGCGGTAGCGGGAGCAACGTTGAGCAGTTCTTC
>TRBJ2-1|TRBV5-1|.|.
CASSLGPAYNEQFF
TGCGCCAGCAGCTTGGGCCCTGCCTACAATGAGCAGTTCTTC
>TRBJ1-5|TRBV6-1|.|.
CASSEHGNSNQPQHF
TGTGCCAGCAGTGAACACGGAAATAGCAATCAGCCCCAGCATTTT
>TRBJ2-7|TRBV6-1|.|TRBD2
CASRPTSGGYEQYF
TGTGCCAGCAGACCGACTAGCGGGGGCTACGAGCAGTACTTC
>TRBJ2-7|TRBV15|.|TRBD1
CATSGDRVVTYEQYF
TGTGCCACCAGCGGAGACAGGGTTGTGACCTACGAGCAGTACTTC
>TRBJ2-1|TRBV11-3|.|TRBD1
CASSHPGTGEFF
TGTGCCAGCAGCCATCCTGGGACAGGGGAGTTCTTC
>TRBJ2-1|TRBV12-5|few|TRBD2
CASAISVTSGRANNEQFF
TGTGCTAGTGCTATCTCCGTGACTAGCGGGAGGGCAAACAATGAGCAGTTCTTC
>TRBJ2-2|TRBV29-1|few|.
CSVQSPVGAGGELFF
TGCAGCGTTCAAAGCCCGGTGGGGGCCGGCGGGGAGCTGTTTTTT
>TRBJ1-4|TRBV27|.|.
CASSLSSGRGNEKLFF
TGTGCCAGCAGTTTATCGTCGGGTCGGGGTAACGAAAAACTGTTTTTT
>TRBJ2-5|TRBV4-1|.|.
CASSQTVSQETQYF
TGCGCCAGCAGCCAAACGGTATCCCAAGAGACCCAGTACTTC
>TRBJ2-7|TRBV6-5|once|TRBD1
CASSATGTGSYEQYF
TGTGCCAGCAGTGCCACCGGGACAGGGTCCTACGAGCAGTACTTC
>TRBJ1-5|TRBV2|few|.
CASSEARGAGQPQHF
TGTGCCAGCAGTGAAGCGCGGGGGGCGGGGCAGCCCCAGCATTTT
>TRBJ2-3|TRBV28|.|TRBD2
CASTLLLAGDFTDTQYF
TGTGCCAGCACCCTCTTACTAGCGGGGGACTTCACAGATACGCAGTATTTT
>TRBJ2-3|TRBV4-3|.|.
CASSQGLDATQYF
TGCGCCAGCAGCCAAGGGCTGGATGCTACGCAGTATTTT
>TRBJ2-7|TRBV11-3|once|TRBD2
CASSSGLAGGRGEQYF
TGTGCCAGCAGCTCGGGACTAGCGGGAGGGCGGGGCGAGCAGTACTTC
>TRBJ1-2|TRBV7-8|.|.
CASSPTPGRNYYGYTF
TGTGCCAGCAGCCCAACCCCTGGCAGGAACTACTATGGCTACACCTTC
>TRBJ2-5|TRBV7-2|few|.
CASSSTRFETQYF
TGTGCCAGCAGCTCGACTAGATTCGAGACCCAGTACTTC
>TRBJ2-7|TRBV15|.|.
CATSREKYYEQYF
TGTGCCACCAGCAGAGAGAAATACTACGAGCAGTACTTC
>TRBJ2-7|TRBV7-2|.|TRBD1
CASTLAGTGAYEQYF
TGTGCCAGCACCCTTGCCGGGACAGGAGCCTACGAGCAGTACTTC
>TRBJ2-6|TRBV18|.|.
CASSLRSGANVLTF
TGTGCCAGCTCTCTTCGCTCTGGGGCCAACGTCCTGACTTTC
>TRBJ1-2|TRBV20-1|.|TRBD1
CSAPDRDGYTF
TGCAGTGCTCCCGACAGGGATGGCTACACCTTC
>TRBJ2-7|TRBV19|once|.
CASTHGGAPYEQYF
TGTGCCAGTACCCATGGAGGCGCGCCCTACGAGCAGTACTTC
>TRBJ2-7|TRBV15|.|.
CATSRAASYEQYF
TGTGCCACCAGCAGAGCAGCCTCCTACGAGCAGTACTTC
>TRBJ2-2|TRBV2|.|.
CASMRGMTNTGELFF
TGTGCCAGCATGAGGGGGATGACGAACACCGGGGAGCTGTTTTTT
>TRBJ2-1|TRBV29-1|.|TRBD2
CSTGTSYNEQFF
TGCAGCACCGGGACTAGCTACAATGAGCAGTTCTTC
>TRBJ2-4|TRBV11-3|.|.
CASSYRGGNIQYF
TGTGCCAGCAGCTACAGGGGAGGAAACATTCAGTACTTC
>TRBJ2-7|TRBV29-1|.|.
CSVERGGKSEQYF
TGCAGCGTTGAAAGGGGGGGCAAGAGCGAGCAGTACTTC
>TRBJ2-3|TRBV7-2|few|.
CASSRMGGSTDTQYF
TGTGCCAGCAGCCGGATGGGGGGAAGCACAGATACGCAGTATTTT
>TRBJ2-2|TRBV6-1|.|TRBD2
CASSEPSGTGELFF
TGTGCCAGCAGTGAACCTAGCGGGACCGGGGAGCTGTTTTTT
>TRBJ2-1|TRBV11-2|.|TRBD2
CASSSHSSGRAGNEQFF
TGTGCCAGCAGCTCCCACTCAAGCGGGAGGGCCGGGAATGAGCAGTTCTTC
>TRBJ1-2|TRBV6-1|.|.
CASRELGGRIYGYTF
TGTGCCAGCAGAGAGTTGGGGGGGCGGATCTATGGCTACACCTTC
>TRBJ2-5|TRBV7-8|.|.
CASSPGPRVQETQYF
TGTGCCAGCAGCCCAGGCCCACGTGTACAAGAGACCCAGTACTTC
>TRBJ2-5|TRBV5-6|.|TRBD2
CASSTGLAGETQYF
TGTGCCAGCAGCACCGGACTAGCGGGGGAGACCCAGTACTTC
>TRBJ2-5|TRBV2|.|TRBD2
CASSEDSGGAETQYF
TGTGCCAGCAGTGAGGATAGCGGGGGGGCAGAGACCCAGTACTTC
>TRBJ2-7|TRBV18|.|.
CASSPEGIAYEQYF
TGTGCCAGCTCACCAGAAGGCATCGCCTACGAGCAGTACTTC
>TRBJ2-3|TRBV4-3|.|.
CASSQTGVSTDTQYF
TGCGCCAGCAGCCAAACGGGAGTCAGCACAGATACGCAGTATTTT
>TRBJ2-7|TRBV2|.|.
CASSPTTASYEQYF
TGTGCCAGCAGTCCTACGACTGCTTCCTACGAGCAGTACTTC
>TRBJ1-4|TRBV6-1|.|TRBD1
CASSFSTGVEKLFF
TGTGCCAGCAGTTTTTCGACAGGGGTGGAAAAACTGTTTTTT
>TRBJ1-3|TRBV6-1|few|.
CASSEALSGNTIYF
TGTGCCAGCAGTGAGGCACTCTCTGGAAACACCATATATTTT
>TRBJ1-2|TRBV4-3|.|TRBD1
CASSTTGLNGYTF
TGCGCCAGCAGCACGACAGGGTTAAATGGCTACACCTTC